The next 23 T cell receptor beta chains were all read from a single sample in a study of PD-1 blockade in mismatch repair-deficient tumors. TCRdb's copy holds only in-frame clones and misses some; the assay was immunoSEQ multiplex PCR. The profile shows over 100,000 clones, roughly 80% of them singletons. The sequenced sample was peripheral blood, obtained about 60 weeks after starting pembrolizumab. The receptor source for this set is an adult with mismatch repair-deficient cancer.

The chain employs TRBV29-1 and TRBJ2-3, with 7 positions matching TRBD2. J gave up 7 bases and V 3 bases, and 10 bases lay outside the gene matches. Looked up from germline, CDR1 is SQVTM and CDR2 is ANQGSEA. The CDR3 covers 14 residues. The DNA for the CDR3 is TGCAGCGTTGATTTGGGGGAGGGCCCTCATACGCAGTATTTT. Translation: CSVDLGEGPHTQYF.

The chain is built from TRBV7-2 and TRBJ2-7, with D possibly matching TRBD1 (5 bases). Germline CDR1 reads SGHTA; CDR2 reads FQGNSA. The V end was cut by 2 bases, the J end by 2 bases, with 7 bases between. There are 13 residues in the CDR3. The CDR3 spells CASSLTGAYEQYF. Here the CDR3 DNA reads TGTGCCAGCAGCTTAACAGGAGCCTACGAGCAGTACTTC.

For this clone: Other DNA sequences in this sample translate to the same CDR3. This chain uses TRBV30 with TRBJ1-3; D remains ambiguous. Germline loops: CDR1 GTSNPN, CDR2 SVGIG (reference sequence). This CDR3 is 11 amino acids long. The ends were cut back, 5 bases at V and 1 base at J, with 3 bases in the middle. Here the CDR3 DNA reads TGTGCCTGGTCGTCTGGAAACACCATATATTTT. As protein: CAWSSGNTIYF.

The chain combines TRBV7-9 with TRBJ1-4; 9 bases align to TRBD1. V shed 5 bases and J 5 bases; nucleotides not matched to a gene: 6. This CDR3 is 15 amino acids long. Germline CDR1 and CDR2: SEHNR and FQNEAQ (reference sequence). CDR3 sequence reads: CASSPRQGENEKLFF. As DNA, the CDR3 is TGTGCCAGCAGCCCCAGACAGGGGGAAAATGAAAAACTGTTTTTT. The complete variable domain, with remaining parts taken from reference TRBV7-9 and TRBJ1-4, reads DTGVSQNPRHKITKRGQNVTFRCDPISEHNRLYWYRQTLGQGPEFLTYFQNEAQLEKSRLLSDRFSAERPKGSFSTLEIQRTEQGDSAMYLCASSPRQGENEKLFFGSGTQLSVL.

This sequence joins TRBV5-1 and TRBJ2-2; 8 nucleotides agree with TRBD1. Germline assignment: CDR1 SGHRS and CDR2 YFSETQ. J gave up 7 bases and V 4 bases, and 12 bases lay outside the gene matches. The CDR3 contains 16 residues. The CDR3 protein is CASSGAGGPASGELFF. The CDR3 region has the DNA TGCGCCAGCAGCGGCGCAGGGGGCCCCGCCAGCGGGGAGCTGTTTTTT.

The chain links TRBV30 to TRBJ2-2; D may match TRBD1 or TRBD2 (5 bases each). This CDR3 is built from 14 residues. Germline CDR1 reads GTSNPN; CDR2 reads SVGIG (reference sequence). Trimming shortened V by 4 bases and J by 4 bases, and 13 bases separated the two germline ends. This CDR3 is CAWNGQGVTGELFF. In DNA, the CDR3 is TGTGCCTGGAATGGTCAGGGAGTCACCGGGGAGCTGTTTTTT.

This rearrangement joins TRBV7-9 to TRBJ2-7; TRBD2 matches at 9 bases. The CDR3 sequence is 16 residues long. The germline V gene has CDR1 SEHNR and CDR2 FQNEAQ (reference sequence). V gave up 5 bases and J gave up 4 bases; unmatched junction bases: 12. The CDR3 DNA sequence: TGTGCCAGCAGCCTGGCTAGCGGGGTTTCTCTATACGAGCAGTACTTC. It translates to CASSLASGVSLYEQYF.

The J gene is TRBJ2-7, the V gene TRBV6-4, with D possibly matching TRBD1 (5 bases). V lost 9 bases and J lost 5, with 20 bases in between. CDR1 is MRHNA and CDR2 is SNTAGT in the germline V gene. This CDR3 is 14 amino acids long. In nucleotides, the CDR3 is TGTGCCAGAGTAGACCAGACAGTCCCCCACGAGCAGTACTTC. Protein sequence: CARVDQTVPHEQYF.

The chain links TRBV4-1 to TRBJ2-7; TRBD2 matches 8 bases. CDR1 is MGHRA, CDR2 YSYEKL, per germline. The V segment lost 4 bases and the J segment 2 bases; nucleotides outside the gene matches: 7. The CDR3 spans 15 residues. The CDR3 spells CASSLPTSGTYEQYF. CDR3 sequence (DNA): TGCGCCAGCAGCCTCCCTACTAGCGGAACCTACGAGCAGTACTTC.

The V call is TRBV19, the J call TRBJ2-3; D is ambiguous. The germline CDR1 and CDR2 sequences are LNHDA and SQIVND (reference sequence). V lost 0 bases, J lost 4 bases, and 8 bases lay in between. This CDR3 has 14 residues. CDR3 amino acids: CASSIDPGSDTQYF. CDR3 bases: TGTGCCAGTAGTATAGACCCAGGTTCAGATACGCAGTATTTT.

CDR3 DNA: TGTGCCAGCAGCTTTGAGGGTGGAAACACCATATATTTT. Its translation is CASSFEGGNTIYF. The V and J genes are TRBV7-2 and TRBJ1-3, with D unclear. Trimming removed 3 bases from V and 3 bases from J, with 6 bases in between. Germline V gene data show CDR1 as SGHTA and CDR2 as FQGNSA. The CDR3 has 13 residues.

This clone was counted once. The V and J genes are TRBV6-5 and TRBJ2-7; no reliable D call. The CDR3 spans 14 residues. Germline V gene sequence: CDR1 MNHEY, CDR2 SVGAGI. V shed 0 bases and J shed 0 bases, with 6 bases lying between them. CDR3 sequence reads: CASSYSTDSYEQYF. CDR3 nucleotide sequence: TGTGCCAGCAGTTACTCGACGGACTCCTACGAGCAGTACTTC.

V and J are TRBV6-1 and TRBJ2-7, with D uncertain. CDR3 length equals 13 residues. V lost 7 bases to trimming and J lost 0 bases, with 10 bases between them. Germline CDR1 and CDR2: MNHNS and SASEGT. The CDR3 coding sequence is TGTGCCAGCACGGTCAGGAGCTCCTACGAGCAGTACTTC. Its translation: CASTVRSSYEQYF.

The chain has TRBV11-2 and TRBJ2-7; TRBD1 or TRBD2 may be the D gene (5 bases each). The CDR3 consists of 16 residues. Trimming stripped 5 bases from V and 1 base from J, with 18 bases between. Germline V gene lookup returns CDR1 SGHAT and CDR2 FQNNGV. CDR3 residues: CASSPIRDPRSYEQYF. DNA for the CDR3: TGTGCCAGCAGCCCTATTCGGGACCCCCGTTCCTACGAGCAGTACTTC.

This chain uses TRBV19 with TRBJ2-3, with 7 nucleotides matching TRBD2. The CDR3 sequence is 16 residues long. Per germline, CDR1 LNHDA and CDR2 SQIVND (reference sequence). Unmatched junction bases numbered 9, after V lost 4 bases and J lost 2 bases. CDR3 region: CASSTLAAQYTDTQYF. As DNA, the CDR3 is TGTGCCAGTAGTACCCTAGCGGCCCAGTACACAGATACGCAGTATTTT.

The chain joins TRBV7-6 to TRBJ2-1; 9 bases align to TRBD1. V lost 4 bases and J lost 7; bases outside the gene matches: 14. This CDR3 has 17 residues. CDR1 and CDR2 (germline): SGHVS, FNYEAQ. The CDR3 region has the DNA TGTGCCAGCAGCTCGCCCCCGGGACAGGGTTTTATGAATGAGCAGTTCTTC. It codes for CASSSPPGQGFMNEQFF.

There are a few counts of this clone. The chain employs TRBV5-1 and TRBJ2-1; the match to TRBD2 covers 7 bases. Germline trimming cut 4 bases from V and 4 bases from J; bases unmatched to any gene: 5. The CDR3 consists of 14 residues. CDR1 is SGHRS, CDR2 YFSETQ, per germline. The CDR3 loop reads CASSGGSGYNEQFF. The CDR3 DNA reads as TGCGCCAGCAGCGGCGGGAGTGGGTACAATGAGCAGTTCTTC.

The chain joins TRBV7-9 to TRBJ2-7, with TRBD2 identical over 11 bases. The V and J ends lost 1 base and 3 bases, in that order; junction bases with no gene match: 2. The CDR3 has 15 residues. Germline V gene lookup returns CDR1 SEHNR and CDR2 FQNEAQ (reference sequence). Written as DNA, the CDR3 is TGTGCCAGCAGCTTAGAACTAGCGGGAGACTACGAGCAGTACTTC. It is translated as CASSLELAGDYEQYF.

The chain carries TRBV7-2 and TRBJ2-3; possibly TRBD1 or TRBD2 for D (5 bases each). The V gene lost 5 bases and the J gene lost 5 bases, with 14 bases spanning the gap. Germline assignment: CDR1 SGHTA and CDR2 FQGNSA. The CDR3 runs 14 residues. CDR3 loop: CASSPRGAVDTQYF. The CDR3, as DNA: TGTGCCAGCAGCCCAAGGGGAGCCGTAGATACGCAGTATTTT.

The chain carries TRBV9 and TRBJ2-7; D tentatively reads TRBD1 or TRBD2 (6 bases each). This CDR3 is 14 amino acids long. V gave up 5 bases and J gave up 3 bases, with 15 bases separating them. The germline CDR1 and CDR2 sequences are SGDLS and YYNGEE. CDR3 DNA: TGTGCCAGCAGGGATAGGGGGGCCCACTACGAGCAGTACTTC. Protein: CASRDRGAHYEQYF. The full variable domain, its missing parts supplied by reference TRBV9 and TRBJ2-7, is DSGVTQTPKHLITATGQRVTLRCSPRSGDLSVYWYQQSLDQGLQFLIQYYNGEERAKGNILERFSAQQFPDLHSELNLSSLELGDSALYFCASRDRGAHYEQYFGPGTRLTVT.

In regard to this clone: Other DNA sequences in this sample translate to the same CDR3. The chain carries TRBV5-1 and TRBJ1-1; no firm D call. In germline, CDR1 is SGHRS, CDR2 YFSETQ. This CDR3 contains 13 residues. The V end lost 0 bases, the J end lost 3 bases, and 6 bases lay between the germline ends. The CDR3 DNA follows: TGCGCCAGCAGCTTGGAGCAGGACACTGAAGCTTTCTTT. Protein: CASSLEQDTEAFF.

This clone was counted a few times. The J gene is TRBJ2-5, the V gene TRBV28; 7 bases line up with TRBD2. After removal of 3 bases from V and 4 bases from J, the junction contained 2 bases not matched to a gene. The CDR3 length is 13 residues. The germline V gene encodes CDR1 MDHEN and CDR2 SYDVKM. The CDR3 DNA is TGTGCCAGCAGTTTGCGGGGGATAGAGACCCAGTACTTC. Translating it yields CASSLRGIETQYF.

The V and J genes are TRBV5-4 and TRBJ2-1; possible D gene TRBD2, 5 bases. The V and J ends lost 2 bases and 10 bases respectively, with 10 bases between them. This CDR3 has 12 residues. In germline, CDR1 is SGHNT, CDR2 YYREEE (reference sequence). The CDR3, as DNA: TGTGCCAGCAGCTTACGACCGGGGGAGCAGTTCTTC. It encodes CASSLRPGEQFF.